These 15 T cell receptor beta chains were sequenced from one sample in a study of OX40 agonist ivuxolimab in advanced cancers. The data were produced by immunoSEQ multiplex PCR, yet TCRdb's version contains in-frame clones alone and is incomplete. The sample lists about 62,000 clones; 85% were seen once. Sequenced material: CD4+ or CD8+ T cells sorted from blood, taken in a trial of the OX40 agonist ivuxolimab. The source of these receptors is an adult with an advanced solid tumor such as melanoma, head and neck, liver or kidney cancer.

This rearrangement joins TRBV13 to TRBJ2-1; TRBD2 agrees at 9 bases. V dropped 5 bases and J dropped 3; count of bases not matched to a gene: 11. The CDR3 extends over 17 amino acids. In germline, CDR1 is PRHDT, CDR2 FYEKMQ (reference sequence). CDR3 residues: CASSPRGSGSDYNEQFF. CDR3 DNA sequence: TGTGCCAGCAGCCCCCGGGGTAGCGGGAGCGACTACAATGAGCAGTTCTTC. Full variable domain (missing parts from reference TRBV13 and TRBJ2-1): AAGVIQSPRHLIKEKRETATLKCYPIPRHDTVYWYQQGPGQDPQFLISFYEKMQSDKGSIPDRFSAQQFSDYHSELNMSSLELGDSALYFCASSPRGSGSDYNEQFFGPGTRLTVL.

The CDR3 region is CASSRYRVEQYF. The CDR3, as DNA: TGTGCCAGCAGCCGATACAGGGTCGAGCAGTACTTC. The chain has TRBV5-8 and TRBJ2-7, with a tentative D call TRBD1 (6 bases). The germline gives CDR1 SGHTS, CDR2 YDEGEE. Trimming removed 4 bases at V and 6 bases at J, with 11 bases between. The CDR3 covers 12 residues.

This sequence joins TRBV2 and TRBJ2-7, with 8 bases that match TRBD1. Germline CDR1 reads SNHLY; CDR2 reads FYNNEI. The CDR3 spans 14 residues. Trimming at V came to 6 bases and at J to 2 bases, leaving 6 bases not matched to a gene. DNA for the CDR3: TGTGCCAGCAGGACAGGGGTAAACCCCTACGAGCAGTACTTC. This translates into CASRTGVNPYEQYF.

The rearrangement uses TRBV5-8 and TRBJ2-1, with TRBD2 matching over 12 bases. CDR3 length: 14 amino acids. Unmatched junction bases numbered 0, after V lost 4 bases and J lost 4 bases. Germline V gene lookup returns CDR1 SGHTS and CDR2 YDEGEE. The CDR3 loop reads CASSGLAGYNEQFF. The DNA for the CDR3 is TGTGCCAGCAGCGGACTAGCGGGATACAATGAGCAGTTCTTC.

This chain joins TRBV10-1 and TRBJ2-7; D is ambiguous. This CDR3 is 13 amino acids long. Germline V lookup: CDR1 WNHNN, CDR2 SYGVQD (reference sequence). Trimming cost V 6 bases and J 12 bases, with 21 bases left between them. The DNA for the CDR3 is TGCGCCAGCAGCCCCCTCATCGAGTCTCGCAGGTACTTC. Amino acid sequence: CASSPLIESRRYF.

V is TRBV10-3 and J is TRBJ2-1; 8 bases match TRBD2. This CDR3 contains 15 residues. V shed 0 bases and J 8 bases; nucleotides not matched to a gene: 6. The germline V gene has CDR1 ENHRY and CDR2 SYGVKD. CDR3 amino acids: CAISESAGDWYEQFF. The CDR3 DNA is TGTGCCATCAGTGAGTCAGCGGGAGATTGGTATGAGCAGTTCTTC.

The chain carries TRBV5-1 and TRBJ2-1; 11 nucleotides agree with TRBD2. The CDR3 extends over 14 amino acids. Germline V gives CDR1 SGHRS, CDR2 YFSETQ. V was pared by 4 bases and J by 8 bases, with 5 bases of the junction left unmatched. CDR3 DNA: TGCGCCAGCAGCGTGACTAGCGGGATCTATGAGCAGTTCTTC. Amino acids: CASSVTSGIYEQFF.

The J gene is TRBJ2-1, the V gene TRBV10-3; 12 nucleotides line up with TRBD2. J gave up 0 bases and V 4 bases, and 13 bases lay outside the gene matches. This CDR3 is 20 amino acids long. Per germline, CDR1 ENHRY and CDR2 SYGVKD. The CDR3 DNA reads as TGTGCCATCAGTGGGGGATCCGGCACTAGCGGGGGGAGCTCCTACAATGAGCAGTTCTTC. Protein: CAISGGSGTSGGSSYNEQFF.

The V gene is TRBV27, the J gene TRBJ1-5, with D perhaps matching TRBD1 (5 bases). The germline gives CDR1 MNHEY, CDR2 SMNVEV (reference sequence). Trimming removed 3 bases at V and 11 bases at J, with 14 bases between. The CDR3 has 13 amino acids. The CDR3 sequence is CASSFPRGGAQHF. Here the CDR3 DNA reads TGTGCCAGCAGTTTCCCAAGGGGTGGAGCCCAGCATTTT.

This sequence joins TRBV28 and TRBJ2-7; perhaps D is TRBD1 or TRBD2 (6 bases each). The CDR3 runs to 13 residues. The germline V gene encodes CDR1 MDHEN and CDR2 SYDVKM. Trimming took off 6 bases at V and 5 bases at J, with 14 bases between the two ends. The CDR3, as DNA: TGTGCCAGCAGGACAGAGGGGGGCCACGAGCAGTACTTC. Its translation is CASRTEGGHEQYF.

The chain joins TRBV2 to TRBJ1-2; TRBD1 agrees at 10 bases. CDR3 length equals 14 residues. Trimming at V came to 6 bases and at J to 8 bases, leaving 9 bases not matched to a gene. Germline CDR1 and CDR2: SNHLY and FYNNEI. DNA of the CDR3: TGTGCCAGCAGCCTCCGGGACAGGGGAGAGGGCTACACCTTC. This codes for CASSLRDRGEGYTF. Based on the CDR3 plus reference TRBV2 and TRBJ1-2, the full variable domain is EPEVTQTPSHQVTQMGQEVILRCVPISNHLYFYWYRQILGQKVEFLVSFYNNEISEKSEIFDDQFSVERPDGSNFTLKIRSTKLEDSAMYFCASSLRDRGEGYTFGSGTRLTVV.

The J gene is TRBJ2-1, the V gene TRBV7-2, with D perhaps matching TRBD2 (6 bases). CDR1 SGHTA and CDR2 FQGNSA come from the germline V gene. The CDR3 has 15 amino acids. Trimming left V 3 bases short and J 7 bases short, with 16 bases between. The CDR3 bases are TGTGCCAGCAGCTTCCGTCTGGAGGGAAGGAATGAGCAGTTCTTC. Translation: CASSFRLEGRNEQFF.

The chain carries TRBV5-6 and TRBJ2-5; D is ambiguous. The V gene lost 6 bases and the J gene lost 4 bases, with 13 bases spanning the gap. This CDR3 has 13 amino acids. Germline V CDR1 and CDR2: SGHDT, YYEEEE. This chain's CDR3 is CASTKGRPETQYF. The DNA for the CDR3 is TGTGCCAGCACCAAGGGCCGGCCAGAGACCCAGTACTTC.

The chain links TRBV10-3 to TRBJ2-1; TRBD1 matches at 9 bases. CDR1 and CDR2 (germline): ENHRY, SYGVKD. The CDR3 is 13 amino acids. Trimming took 6 bases from V and 7 from J; bases not matched to a gene: 4. The CDR3 nucleotides read TGTGCCATCAGAGGGACAGGGTTGAATGAGCAGTTCTTC. This translates into CAIRGTGLNEQFF.

The chain combines TRBV28 with TRBJ2-1, with D hard to call. The V and J ends lost 2 bases and 7 bases respectively, with 12 bases between them. The CDR3 has 14 amino acids. Germline loops: CDR1 MDHEN, CDR2 SYDVKM. Here the CDR3 DNA reads TGTGCCAGCAGTTTAGGTTCTAGAACTAATGAGCAGTTCTTC. It translates to CASSLGSRTNEQFF.